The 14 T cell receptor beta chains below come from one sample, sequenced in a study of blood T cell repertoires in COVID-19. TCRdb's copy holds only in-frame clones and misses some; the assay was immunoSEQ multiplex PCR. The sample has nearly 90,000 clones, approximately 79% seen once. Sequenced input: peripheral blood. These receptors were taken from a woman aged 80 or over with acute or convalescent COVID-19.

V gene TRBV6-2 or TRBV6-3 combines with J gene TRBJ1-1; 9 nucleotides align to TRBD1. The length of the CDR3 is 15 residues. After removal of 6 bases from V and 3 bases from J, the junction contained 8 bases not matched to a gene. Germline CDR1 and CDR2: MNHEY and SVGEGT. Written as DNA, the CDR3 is TGTGCCAGCAGCCGCTCTGGACAGGGGCACACTGAAGCTTTCTTT. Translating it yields CASSRSGQGHTEAFF.

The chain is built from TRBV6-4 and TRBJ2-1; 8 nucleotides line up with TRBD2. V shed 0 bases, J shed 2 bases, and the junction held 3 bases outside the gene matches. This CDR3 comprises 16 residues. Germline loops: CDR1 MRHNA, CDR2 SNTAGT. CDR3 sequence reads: CASSDSAAGAYNEQFF. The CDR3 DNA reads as TGTGCCAGCAGTGACTCGGCAGCGGGGGCCTACAATGAGCAGTTCTTC.

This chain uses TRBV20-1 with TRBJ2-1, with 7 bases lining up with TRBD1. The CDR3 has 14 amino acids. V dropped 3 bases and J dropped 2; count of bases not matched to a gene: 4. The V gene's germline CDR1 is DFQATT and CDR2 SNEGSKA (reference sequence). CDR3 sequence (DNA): TGCAGTGCTAGTACTCAGGGGGCCTACAATGAGCAGTTCTTC. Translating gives CSASTQGAYNEQFF.

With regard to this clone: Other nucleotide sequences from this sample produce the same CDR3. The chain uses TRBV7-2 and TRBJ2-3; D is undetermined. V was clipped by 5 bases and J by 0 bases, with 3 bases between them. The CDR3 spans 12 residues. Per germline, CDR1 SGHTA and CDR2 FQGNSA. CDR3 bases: TGTGCCAGCAGCCTTAGCACAGATACGCAGTATTTT. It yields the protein CASSLSTDTQYF. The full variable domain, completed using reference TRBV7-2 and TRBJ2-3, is GAGVSQSPSNKVTEKGKDVELRCDPISGHTALYWYRQSLGQGLEFLIYFQGNSAPDKSGLPSDRFSAERTGGSVSTLTIQRTQQEDSAVYLCASSLSTDTQYFGPGTRLTVL.

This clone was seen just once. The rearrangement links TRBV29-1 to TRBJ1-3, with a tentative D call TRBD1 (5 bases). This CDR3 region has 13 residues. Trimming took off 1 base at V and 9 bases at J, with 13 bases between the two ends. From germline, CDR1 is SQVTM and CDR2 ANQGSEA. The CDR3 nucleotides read TGCAGCGTTGAAGGGGGCGCTCAGGGCACCATATATTTT. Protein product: CSVEGGAQGTIYF.

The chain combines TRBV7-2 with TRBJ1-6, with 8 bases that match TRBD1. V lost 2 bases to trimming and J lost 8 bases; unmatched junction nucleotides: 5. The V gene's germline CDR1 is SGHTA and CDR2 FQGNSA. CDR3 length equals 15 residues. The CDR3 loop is CASSLKTGVDSPLHF. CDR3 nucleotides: TGTGCCAGCAGCTTAAAGACAGGGGTGGATTCACCCCTCCACTTT.

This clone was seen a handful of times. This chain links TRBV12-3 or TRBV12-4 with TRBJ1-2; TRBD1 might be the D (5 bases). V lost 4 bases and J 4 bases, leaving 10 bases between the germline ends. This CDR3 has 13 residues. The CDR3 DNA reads TGTGCCAGCAGTTCCAGACAGTCCTATGGCTACACCTTC. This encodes CASSSRQSYGYTF.

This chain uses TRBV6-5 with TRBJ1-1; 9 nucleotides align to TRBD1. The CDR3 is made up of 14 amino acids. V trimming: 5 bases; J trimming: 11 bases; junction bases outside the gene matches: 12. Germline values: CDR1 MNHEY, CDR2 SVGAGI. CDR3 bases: TGTGCCAGCAGTAAGACCGGGACAGGGCGCGTGGCTTTCTTT. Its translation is CASSKTGTGRVAFF.

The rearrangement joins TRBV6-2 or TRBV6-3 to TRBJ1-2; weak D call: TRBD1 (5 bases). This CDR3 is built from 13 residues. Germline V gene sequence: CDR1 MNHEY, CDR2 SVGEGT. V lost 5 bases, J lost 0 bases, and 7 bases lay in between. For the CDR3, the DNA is TGTGCCAGCAGTGACAGAACTAACTATGGCTACACCTTC. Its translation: CASSDRTNYGYTF.

The CDR3 DNA follows: TGTGCCAGCAGCTTGGTGTCCAGGGATGAAAAACTGTTTTTT. Translated, it gives CASSLVSRDEKLFF. The V gene is TRBV5-6, the J gene TRBJ1-4; a possible D gene is TRBD1 (5 bases). This CDR3 has 14 amino acids. CDR1 is SGHDT, CDR2 YYEEEE, per germline. The V end lost 0 bases, the J end lost 6 bases, and 9 bases lay between the germline ends.

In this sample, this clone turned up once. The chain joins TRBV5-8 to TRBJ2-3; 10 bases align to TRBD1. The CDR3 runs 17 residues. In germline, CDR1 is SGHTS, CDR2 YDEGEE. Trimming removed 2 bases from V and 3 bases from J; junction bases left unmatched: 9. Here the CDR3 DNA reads TGTGCCAGCAGCTTCTTTGGACAGGGGGGCCGTACAGATACGCAGTATTTT. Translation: CASSFFGQGGRTDTQYF.

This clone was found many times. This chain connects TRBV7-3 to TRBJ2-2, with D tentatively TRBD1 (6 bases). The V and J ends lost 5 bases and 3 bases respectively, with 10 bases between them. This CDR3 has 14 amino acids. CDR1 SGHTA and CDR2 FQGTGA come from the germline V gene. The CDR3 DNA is TGTGCCAGCAGCGGGGGCCCGGACACCGGGGAGCTGTTTTTT. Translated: CASSGGPDTGELFF.

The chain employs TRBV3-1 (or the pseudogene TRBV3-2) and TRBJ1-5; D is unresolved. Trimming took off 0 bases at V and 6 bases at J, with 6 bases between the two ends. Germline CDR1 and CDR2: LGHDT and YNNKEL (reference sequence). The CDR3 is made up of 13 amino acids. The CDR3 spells CASSQDEGQPQHF. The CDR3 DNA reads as TGTGCCAGCAGCCAAGACGAGGGTCAGCCCCAGCATTTT.

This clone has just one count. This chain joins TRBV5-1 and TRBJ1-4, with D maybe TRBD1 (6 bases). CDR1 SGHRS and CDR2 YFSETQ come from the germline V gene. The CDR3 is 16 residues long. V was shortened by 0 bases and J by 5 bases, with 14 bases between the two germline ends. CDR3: CASSLEGQSLNEKLFF. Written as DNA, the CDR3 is TGCGCCAGCAGCTTGGAAGGACAGTCCTTGAATGAAAAACTGTTTTTT. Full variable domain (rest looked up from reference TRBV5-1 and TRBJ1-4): KAGVTQTPRYLIKTRGQQVTLSCSPISGHRSVSWYQQTPGQGLQFLFEYFSETQRNKGNFPGRFSGRQFSNSRSEMNVSTLELGDSALYLCASSLEGQSLNEKLFFGSGTQLSVL.